The clone carrying this T cell receptor (beta chain) showed up just once. The junction and the germline gene differ at one end; a read error may be behind it. The data were taken from a study of blood T cell repertoires in COVID-19. As for the study in general: Acute and convalescent COVID-19 specimens originated in the United States, Italy and Spain.

The germline CDR1 and CDR2 sequences are SGHRS and YFSETQ. The CDR3 extends over 13 amino acids. Original processing methods: Reference gene primer amplification gave estimated nucleated cell counts. Libraries were prepared by immunoSEQ multiplex PCR; TCRdb keeps only in-frame clonotypes and omits some of them. V and J calls and clone size are as listed in that table; D and trimming were resolved from the DNA. The sample has more than 70,000 clones; around 90% are singletons. The sequence derives from a woman of 80 years or more with acute or convalescent COVID-19. The chain has TRBV5-1 and TRBJ2-5; tentatively, D is TRBD1 (5 bases). The sample was peripheral blood. The CDR3 sequence: CTSSQGRQETQYF. In nucleotides, the CDR3 is TGCACCAGCAGCCAGGGCAGACAAGAGACCCAGTACTTC. Full variable domain (outside the CDR3, taken from reference TRBV5-1 and TRBJ2-5): KAGVTQTPRYLIKTRGQQVTLSCSPISGHRSVSWYQQTPGQGLQFLFEYFSETQRNKGNFPGRFSGRQFSNSRSEMNVSTLELGDSALYLCTSSQGRQETQYFGPGTRLLVL.